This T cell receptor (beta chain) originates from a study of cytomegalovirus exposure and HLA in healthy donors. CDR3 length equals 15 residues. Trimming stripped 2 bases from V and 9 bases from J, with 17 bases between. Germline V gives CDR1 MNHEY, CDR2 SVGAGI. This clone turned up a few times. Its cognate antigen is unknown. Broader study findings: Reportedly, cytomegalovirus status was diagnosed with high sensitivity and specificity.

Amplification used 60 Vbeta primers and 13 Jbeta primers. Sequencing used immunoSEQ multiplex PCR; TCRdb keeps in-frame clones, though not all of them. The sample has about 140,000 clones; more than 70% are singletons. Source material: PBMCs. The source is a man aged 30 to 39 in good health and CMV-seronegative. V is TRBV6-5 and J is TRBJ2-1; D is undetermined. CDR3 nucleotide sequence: TGTGCCAGCAGTTACCAGGCTTCCGTCGTGGGTGAGCAGTTCTTC. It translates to CASSYQASVVGEQFF.